This paragraph covers one T cell receptor beta chain sequence. This clone's antigen is unknown. No quality values exist for individual bases; no much larger clone is one base distant. This entry belongs to a study of a mutant IDH1 vaccine in newly diagnosed glioma (TCRdb year 2021). About the investigation overall: Patients received eight vaccinations in weeks 1, 3, 5, 7, 11, 15, 19 and 23, corresponding to visits V03 through V10. Vaccination started 4-6 weeks after radiotherapy alone, or was given together with temozolomide cycles in the groups whose treatment included chemotherapy. Of the 32 patients who were treated, around 62% were male and about 40% were female, and the mean age was around 43 years. Prior to enrollment, patients had been given standard therapy consisting of radiotherapy alone, temozolomide alone, or radiochemotherapy with temozolomide, with the combination given to most patients. Six visits were used for peripheral blood collection: V03 (baseline), V05, V07, V10, V12 and V13. Longitudinal TCRB deep sequencing was performed for about two dozen treated patients wherever samples were available for exploratory analyses.

The time point label here, explained by the study, means: week 5, during vaccination. A 20-mer mutant IDH1 peptide at 300 micrograms in Montanide made up each vaccine dose, which was injected subcutaneously together with topical imiquimod. All donors had newly diagnosed IDH1-mutant astrocytomas of WHO grade 3 or 4 that showed loss of nuclear ATRX. The samples were drawn from NOA16, a multicentre, single-arm, open-label phase I trial in Germany that tested a mutant IDH1 peptide vaccine in humans for the first time. Genomic DNA for TCRB sequencing was isolated from EDTA blood with the DNeasy Blood and Tissue Kit. To prepare the library, the immunoSEQ multiplex PCR assay was applied. Following the manufacturer's protocol, the hsTCRB Kit was used to amplify rearranged TCR beta chain sequences. An Illumina MiSeq was used to sequence the TCRB libraries. For the original study's pipeline: The proprietary platform of the kit vendor was used for demultiplexing, trimming and gene mapping. TCRdb mirrors the immuneACCESS table, restricted to in-frame sequences. Some clones are absent from its copies; in checked studies, under half trace to an unresolved V gene, and the reason for the others is unknown. That table is the source of V, J and clone size, and D and trimming were worked out from the DNA. The sample includes under 70,000 clones, with around 84% observed a single time. The ten largest clones capture less than 8% of the sample.

V ends up 3 bases short and J 0 bases short, with an unmatched junction base count of 4. Including the terminal cysteine and phenylalanine, the CDR3 comprises 16 residues. The kept DNA is CDR3 alone, 48 bases in frame from the first base. As encoded in the germline V gene, CDR1 is MNHNS while CDR2 is SASEGT. The investigation overall reported the following: Changes in the top peripheral T cell clonotypes picked up by TCRB sequencing did not appear to be linked to pseudoprogression. Immune responses induced by the vaccine were seen in more than 85% of patients across multiple MHC alleles. It was noted by the authors that analyses of patient blood samples could not be reproduced owing to sample limitations. PBMC samples for TCRB deep sequencing were selected based on availability.

The chain is encoded by TRBV6-1 joined to TRBJ1-2, and 10 junctional nucleotides match TRBD1. This sequence originates from a woman aged 45-59 years with glioma. Source: PBMCs, taken from a glioma patient whose treatment included an IDH1 peptide vaccine. This receptor carries the CDR3 CASSEGQGLTNYGYTF. The nucleotide sequence reads TGTGCCAGCAGTGAGGGACAGGGGCTCACTAACTATGGCTACACCTTC.